Here is one TCR beta chain with its context. Its antigen is currently unknown. The CDR3 contains 16 residues. From germline, CDR1 is MNHNY and CDR2 SVGAGI (reference sequence). The V segment lost 8 bases and the J segment 5 bases; nucleotides outside the gene matches: 12. The record originates from a study of T cell repertoires in cytomegalovirus infection. MiXCR was run by TCRdb on the reads, yielding one entry per CDR3 protein. Of some 590,000 distinct CDR3 sequences detected, 35% to 50% appear once; the ten largest clones hold around 50%. The sequencing here drew on cultured PBMCs, taken from culture after CMV antigen stimulation. The V gene is TRBV6-6, the J gene TRBJ2-4; 10 bases fit TRBD1. The sequence derives from a human donor in good health (CMV status not recorded). Some clones in this sample may be carry-over from other donors' samples. This chain's CDR3 is CASGTRTGGRENIQYF. Written as DNA, the CDR3 is TGTGCCAGCGGAACGAGGACAGGGGGGAGGGAAAACATTCAGTACTTC.